Each of the 27 T cell receptor beta chains below was sequenced from the same sample in a study of blood T cell repertoires in COVID-19. TCRdb's copy holds only in-frame clones and misses some; the assay was immunoSEQ multiplex PCR. The sample has 200,000 to 250,000 clones, approximately 91% seen once. Sample: peripheral blood. These receptors came from a woman aged 60-70 years with acute or convalescent COVID-19.

V usage is TRBV6-5 and J usage is TRBJ2-3, with TRBD1 as a possible D gene (6 bases). The CDR3 extends over 15 amino acids. Per the germline V gene, CDR1 is MNHEY and CDR2 is SVGAGI. V lost 4 bases to trimming and J lost 4 bases, with 15 bases between them. Here the CDR3 DNA reads TGTGCCAGCAGTTCTCTACAGGCAGGGGCAGATACGCAGTATTTT. Translating it yields CASSSLQAGADTQYF.

This rearrangement joins TRBV6-5 to TRBJ1-2; D unclear. Germline CDR1 and CDR2: MNHEY and SVGAGI. V gave up 6 bases and J gave up 4 bases, with 12 bases separating them. The CDR3 consists of 13 residues. The CDR3 DNA is TGTGCCAGCAGCCTCGGGAGCGCCTATGGCTACACCTTC. Amino acids: CASSLGSAYGYTF.

The DNA of the CDR3 is TGTGCCAGCAGTCTGTGGGGGGGCTACGAGCAGTACTTC. Its translation: CASSLWGGYEQYF. This rearrangement joins TRBV2 to TRBJ2-7; TRBD2 aligns across 7 bases. The V gene end was trimmed by 5 bases and the J gene end by 3 bases; junction bases not matched to a gene: 4. This CDR3 is built from 13 residues. The germline CDR1 and CDR2 sequences are SNHLY and FYNNEI.

The V call is TRBV7-9, the J call TRBJ2-3; D is unclear. The ends were cut back, 1 base at V and 2 bases at J, with 13 bases in the middle. CDR3 length: 16 residues. The V gene's germline CDR1 is SEHNR and CDR2 FQNEAQ (reference sequence). CDR3 in amino acids: CASSLDERGATDTQYF. The CDR3 nucleotides read TGTGCCAGCAGCTTAGACGAGCGCGGAGCCACAGATACGCAGTATTTT.

This clone was counted only a few times. The rearrangement links TRBV12-3 or TRBV12-4 to TRBJ2-5; D is ambiguous. The CDR3 covers 12 residues. V lost 3 bases to trimming and J lost 5 bases, with 7 bases between them. The CDR3 sequence: CASSFTVETQYF. The CDR3 DNA sequence: TGTGCCAGCAGTTTCACGGTGGAGACCCAGTACTTC.

This chain uses TRBV10-1 with TRBJ2-5; 8 bases fit TRBD2. Germline V gives CDR1 WNHNN, CDR2 SYGVQD (reference sequence). The CDR3 is 16 residues long. V was clipped by 2 bases and J by 5 bases; unmatched bases: 10. CDR3 in DNA: TGCGCCAGCAGTGAGGCGGGAGGATCCCGCCCCGAGACCCAGTACTTC. Protein product: CASSEAGGSRPETQYF.

V gene TRBV4-3 combines with J gene TRBJ1-6; perhaps TRBD1 as D (6 bases). The CDR3 runs to 19 residues. Deletions cut 0 bases from V and 9 bases from J, with 24 bases between. Germline lookup yields CDR1 LGHNA and CDR2 YSLEER. The CDR3, as DNA: TGCGCCAGCAGCCAAGATTTACAGGGTAGTGGGAATTGGATTTCACCCCTCCACTTT. Translation: CASSQDLQGSGNWISPLHF.

This chain links TRBV3-1 (or the pseudogene TRBV3-2) with TRBJ1-5; D remains unclear. Germline CDR1 and CDR2: LGHDT and YNNKEL (reference sequence). This CDR3 has 14 residues. The V and J ends lost 4 bases and 0 bases respectively, with 7 bases between them. The CDR3 is CASSLDYSNQPQHF. CDR3 nucleotides: TGTGCCAGCAGCCTAGATTATAGCAATCAGCCCCAGCATTTT.

The chain couples TRBV14 to TRBJ2-7; D possibly corresponds to TRBD1 (6 bases). With 4 bases removed from V and 2 bases from J, the gap between germline ends came to 15 bases. Germline V gene sequence: CDR1 SGHDN, CDR2 FVKESK. The CDR3 is made up of 15 amino acids. The CDR3 reads CASSRPGHVTYEQYF. In DNA form, the CDR3 reads TGTGCCAGCAGCCGACCGGGACATGTTACCTACGAGCAGTACTTC.

This chain connects TRBV4-3 to TRBJ1-6; TRBD1 matches 7 bases. V shed 1 base, J shed 8 bases, and the junction held 2 bases outside the gene matches. Germline CDR1 and CDR2: LGHNA and YSLEER. The CDR3 sequence is 14 residues long. CDR3 sequence: CASSQATGDSPLHF. CDR3 nucleotides: TGCGCCAGCAGCCAAGCAACAGGGGATTCACCCCTCCACTTT.

This chain connects TRBV5-1 to TRBJ2-1; a possible D gene is TRBD2 (5 bases). This CDR3 contains 16 residues. CDR1 and CDR2 (germline): SGHRS, YFSETQ. Trimming pared 0 bases from V and 3 bases from J, leaving 13 bases between. The CDR3 loop is CASSLAASAGYNEQFF. In nucleotides, the CDR3 is TGCGCCAGCAGCTTGGCCGCTAGTGCGGGCTACAATGAGCAGTTCTTC.

V is TRBV27 and J is TRBJ1-1; 10 nucleotides align to TRBD1. Germline V lookup: CDR1 MNHEY, CDR2 SMNVEV (reference sequence). This CDR3 has 16 amino acids. The V and J ends lost 1 base and 1 base, in that order; junction bases with no gene match: 3. The CDR3 DNA follows: TGTGCCAGCAGTTTATTGGGACAGGGGACGAACACTGAAGCTTTCTTT. As protein: CASSLLGQGTNTEAFF.

The chain joins TRBV19 to TRBJ2-5, with 10 bases fitting TRBD1. From germline, CDR1 is LNHDA and CDR2 SQIVND (reference sequence). The trim removed 4 bases at V and 4 bases at J, leaving 12 bases unmatched. The CDR3 has 17 amino acids. CDR3 loop: CASSKTGTGALGETQYF. The DNA for the CDR3 is TGTGCCAGTAGTAAAACCGGGACAGGGGCCCTTGGAGAGACCCAGTACTTC. The full variable domain, its missing parts supplied by reference TRBV19 and TRBJ2-5, is DGGITQSPKYLFRKEGQNVTLSCEQNLNHDAMYWYRQDPGQGLRLIYYSQIVNDFQKGDIAEGYSVSREKKESFPLTVTSAQKNPTAFYLCASSKTGTGALGETQYFGPGTRLLVL.

This clone has a count of ten or more. The V call is TRBV11-2, the J call TRBJ1-2, with D perhaps TRBD1 (6 bases). The CDR3 runs to 15 residues. Trimming removed 0 bases at V and 4 bases at J, with 12 bases between. Germline V gene data show CDR1 as SGHAT and CDR2 as FQNNGV. In DNA form, the CDR3 reads TGTGCCAGCAGCTTAGAGGGGGCCCCCCTCTATGGCTACACCTTC. Protein product: CASSLEGAPLYGYTF.

This clone is a singleton in its sample. The chain links TRBV19 to TRBJ1-6; 9 positions agree with TRBD1. This CDR3 is 15 amino acids long. With 6 bases clipped from V and 9 bases from J, the junction kept 9 bases outside the gene matches. Germline V gives CDR1 LNHDA, CDR2 SQIVND (reference sequence). The CDR3 spells CASRVDRDRASPLHF. CDR3 nucleotide sequence: TGTGCCAGTAGGGTAGACCGGGACAGGGCTTCACCCCTCCACTTT. The complete variable domain, with remaining parts taken from reference TRBV19 and TRBJ1-6, reads DGGITQSPKYLFRKEGQNVTLSCEQNLNHDAMYWYRQDPGQGLRLIYYSQIVNDFQKGDIAEGYSVSREKKESFPLTVTSAQKNPTAFYLCASRVDRDRASPLHFGNGTRLTVT.

The rearrangement uses TRBV6-6 and TRBJ1-1, with D maybe TRBD1 (5 bases). CDR1 MNHNY and CDR2 SVGAGI come from the germline V gene (reference sequence). V gave up 1 base and J gave up 0 bases, with 9 bases separating them. CDR3 size: 15 residues. This CDR3 is CASSYLGQLNTEAFF. As DNA, the CDR3 is TGTGCCAGCAGTTACTTGGGGCAGCTGAACACTGAAGCTTTCTTT.

This chain joins TRBV12-3 or TRBV12-4 and TRBJ1-4, with TRBD1 identical over 8 bases. This CDR3 has 12 amino acids. V trimming: 6 bases; J trimming: 11 bases; junction bases outside the gene matches: 5. CDR3 loop: CASSLRGLKLFF. Written as DNA, the CDR3 is TGTGCCAGCAGCCTCAGGGGGCTTAAACTGTTTTTT.

CDR3 region: CASSTMTGKNTEAFF. CDR3 in DNA: TGTGCCAGCAGTACCATGACAGGGAAGAACACTGAAGCTTTCTTT. The chain employs TRBV27 and TRBJ1-1, with TRBD1 matching 7 bases. The germline V gene has CDR1 MNHEY and CDR2 SMNVEV (reference sequence). The V segment lost 5 bases and the J segment 1 base; nucleotides outside the gene matches: 7. The length of the CDR3 is 15 residues.

The chain links TRBV7-3 to TRBJ2-5; weak D call: TRBD1 (5 bases). This CDR3 comprises 14 residues. The germline V and J ends were trimmed by 5 bases and 5 bases, with 15 bases remaining between them. Germline CDR1 reads SGHTA; CDR2 reads FQGTGA. The CDR3 nucleotides are TGTGCCAGCAGCCCCGAACCCCAGGGCGAGACCCAGTACTTC. Its translation is CASSPEPQGETQYF.

The chain carries TRBV15 and TRBJ1-1, with TRBD1 as a possible D gene (5 bases). V was clipped by 0 bases and J by 5 bases, with 13 bases between them. This CDR3 is built from 15 residues. CDR1 LNHNV and CDR2 YYDKDF come from the germline V gene (reference sequence). The CDR3 spells CATSRDPGGGTEAFF. DNA of the CDR3: TGTGCCACCAGCAGAGATCCCGGGGGAGGTACTGAAGCTTTCTTT.

The V and J genes are TRBV29-1 and TRBJ2-1; possibly TRBD2 for D (9 bases). CDR3 size: 17 residues. V was clipped by 5 bases and J by 4 bases, with 24 bases between them. Per germline, CDR1 SQVTM and CDR2 ANQGSEA. CDR3 sequence reads: CSVIRQGLLAGYNEQFF. The CDR3 DNA reads as TGCAGCGTTATACGACAGGGGCTGCTAGCGGGATACAATGAGCAGTTCTTC.

The chain employs TRBV6-2 or TRBV6-3 and TRBJ2-3; the D is unclear. The length of the CDR3 is 14 residues. CDR1 and CDR2 (germline): MNHEY, SVGEGT. Deletions cut 5 bases from V and 0 bases from J, with 9 bases between. The CDR3 DNA reads TGTGCCAGCAGTCCGAGCGCTAGCACAGATACGCAGTATTTT. This gives the protein CASSPSASTDTQYF.

The rearrangement joins TRBV6-1 to TRBJ1-2, with D maybe TRBD1 (6 bases). Per the germline V gene, CDR1 is MNHNS and CDR2 is SASEGT. Trimming took off 3 bases at V and 8 bases at J, with 19 bases between the two ends. The CDR3 has 15 residues. Here the CDR3 reads CASSEGRGLVGGYTF. DNA for the CDR3: TGTGCCAGCAGTGAGGGCAGGGGCTTAGTTGGGGGCTACACCTTC.

This clone was observed a single time. The chain carries TRBV29-1 and TRBJ1-2, with D possibly matching TRBD1 (6 bases). The CDR3 runs to 15 residues. From germline, CDR1 is SQVTM and CDR2 ANQGSEA. V lost 7 bases and J 10 bases, leaving 28 bases between the germline ends. The DNA for the CDR3 is TGCAGCGCCCCGGCTCGGGACATCCAATGGGGTGACTACACCTTC. As protein: CSAPARDIQWGDYTF.

This chain uses TRBV5-1 with TRBJ1-4; TRBD1 might be the D (6 bases). The germline V gene has CDR1 SGHRS and CDR2 YFSETQ. Trimming shortened V by 5 bases and J by 0 bases, and 14 bases separated the two germline ends. This CDR3 has 16 residues. CDR3 sequence (DNA): TGCGCCAGCAGTGGACAGTCGGAGGCAACTAATGAAAAACTGTTTTTT. Its protein product is CASSGQSEATNEKLFF.

The gene calls are TRBV7-8 and TRBJ2-1; TRBD1 aligns across 8 bases. CDR1 SGHVS and CDR2 FQNEAQ come from the germline V gene. Trimming cost V 5 bases and J 7 bases; bases outside gene matches: 7. There are 14 residues in the CDR3. CDR3 region: CASSPRDRRNEQFF. In DNA form, the CDR3 reads TGTGCCAGCAGCCCCAGGGACAGGAGAAATGAGCAGTTCTTC.

The gene calls are TRBV7-8 and TRBJ1-6; D is perhaps TRBD1 (6 bases). Trimming cost V 3 bases and J 5 bases, with 11 bases left between them. Germline V gene lookup returns CDR1 SGHVS and CDR2 FQNEAQ. The CDR3 has 15 amino acids. Here the CDR3 DNA reads TGTGCCAGCAGCTTCCACAGGGCCGATAATTCACCCCTCCACTTT. It yields the protein CASSFHRADNSPLHF. Based on the CDR3 plus reference TRBV7-8 and TRBJ1-6, the full variable domain is GAGVSQSPRYKVAKRGQDVALRCDPISGHVSLFWYQQALGQGPEFLTYFQNEAQLDKSGLPSDRFFAERPEGSVSTLKIQRTQQEDSAVYLCASSFHRADNSPLHFGNGTRLTVT.